These T cell receptor beta chains were read from a single sample in a study of T cell responses to AZD1222 COVID-19 vaccine. Produced via immunoSEQ multiplex PCR; TCRdb's table is partial and in-frame only. The data contain just under 90,000 clones, 89% of them seen just once; the ten biggest clones take up roughly 5%. This sample comprised peripheral blood, obtained 28 days after the second AZD1222 dose. The receptors derive from an adult who received the AZD1222 COVID-19 vaccine. Each CDR3 is given with its conserved first and last residue. D genes are given only for firm matches. Only some rows state a clone size, as once, few, many or a class for expanded clones.

d_gene | abundance | j_gene | v_gene | CDR3aa | CDR3nt
- | - | TRBJ1-3 | TRBV7-8 | CASSPRGGAIYF | TGTGCCAGCAGCCCACGTGGCGGGGCCATATATTTT
TRBD1 | - | TRBJ1-2 | TRBV6-4 | CASSEFTGGNYGYTF | TGTGCCAGCAGTGAATTTACAGGGGGTAACTATGGCTACACCTTC
TRBD1 | once | TRBJ1-6 | TRBV7-2 | CASSLEQGAWSPLHF | TGTGCCAGCAGCTTAGAGCAGGGGGCATGGTCACCCCTCCACTTT
- | once | TRBJ1-2 | TRBV2 | CASSGNSNYGYTF | TGTGCCAGCAGTGGTAACTCTAACTATGGCTACACCTTC
- | - | TRBJ1-2 | TRBV24-1 | CATSVGSYGYTF | TGTGCCACCAGTGTCGGCAGCTATGGCTACACCTTC
TRBD1 | - | TRBJ2-7 | TRBV6-1 | CASSFSGTGYEQYF | TGTGCCAGCAGCTTCTCCGGGACAGGCTACGAGCAGTACTTC
- | once | TRBJ2-3 | TRBV10-3 | CAISEVGGPLEDTQYF | TGTGCCATCAGTGAGGTTGGGGGCCCCCTGGAGGATACGCAGTATTTT
- | - | TRBJ2-1 | TRBV19 | CASSMATDSHNEQFF | TGTGCCAGTAGTATGGCAACGGACAGCCACAATGAGCAGTTCTTC
TRBD2 | - | TRBJ2-1 | TRBV7-9 | CASSQTSGGSYNEQFF | TGTGCCAGCAGCCAGACTAGCGGGGGCTCCTACAATGAGCAGTTCTTC
TRBD1 | - | TRBJ1-2 | TRBV28 | CASSPDRTYGYTF | TGTGCCAGCAGCCCGGACAGGACCTATGGCTACACCTTC
- | - | TRBJ1-1 | TRBV12-3/TRBV12-4 | CASSSTLAEAFF | TGTGCCAGCAGTAGCACATTGGCTGAAGCTTTCTTT
- | - | TRBJ1-5 | TRBV12-3/TRBV12-4 | CARSIQCNQPQHF | TGTGCCAGAAGTATACAGTGCAATCAGCCCCAGCATTTT
TRBD1 | once | TRBJ1-1 | TRBV6-2/TRBV6-3 | CASSLDRGKRNTEAFF | TGTGCCAGCAGCCTGGACAGGGGGAAACGAAACACTGAAGCTTTCTTT
- | once | TRBJ2-5 | TRBV18 | CASSPQGGSKETQYF | TGTGCCAGCTCACCACAGGGGGGTTCGAAAGAGACCCAGTACTTC
- | - | TRBJ1-2 | TRBV24-1 | CATSDFRTEYGYTF | TGTGCCACCAGTGATTTCCGGACGGAGTATGGCTACACCTTC
- | - | TRBJ1-1 | TRBV24-1 | CATRGGTTNTEAFF | TGTGCCACGAGGGGGGGGACAACGAACACTGAAGCTTTCTTT
- | - | TRBJ1-1 | TRBV4-2 | CASSQRAETEAFF | TGTGCCAGCAGCCAGAGGGCGGAAACTGAAGCTTTCTTT
- | - | TRBJ1-3 | TRBV2 | CASSDVLGNTIYF | TGTGCCAGCAGTGATGTATTAGGAAACACCATATATTTT